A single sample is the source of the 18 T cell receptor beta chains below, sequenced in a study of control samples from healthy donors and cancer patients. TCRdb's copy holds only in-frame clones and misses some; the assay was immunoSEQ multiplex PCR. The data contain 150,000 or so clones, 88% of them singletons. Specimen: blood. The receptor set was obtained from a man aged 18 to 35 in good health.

As DNA, the CDR3 is TGTGCCAGCAGCGACGGGACAGGGGAAGGCACTGAAGCTTTCTTT. Protein product: CASSDGTGEGTEAFF. The V call is TRBV9, the J call TRBJ1-1, with TRBD1 matching 10 bases. In germline, CDR1 is SGDLS, CDR2 YYNGEE. There are 15 residues in the CDR3. With V trimmed by 3 bases and J by 4 bases, 6 bases remained unmatched.

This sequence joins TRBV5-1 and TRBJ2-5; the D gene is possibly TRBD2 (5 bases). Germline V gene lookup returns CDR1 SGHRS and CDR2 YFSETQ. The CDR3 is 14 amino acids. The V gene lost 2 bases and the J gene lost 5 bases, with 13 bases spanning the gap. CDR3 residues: CASSFGVRAETQYF. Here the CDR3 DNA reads TGCGCCAGCAGCTTTGGGGTGCGGGCTGAGACCCAGTACTTC.

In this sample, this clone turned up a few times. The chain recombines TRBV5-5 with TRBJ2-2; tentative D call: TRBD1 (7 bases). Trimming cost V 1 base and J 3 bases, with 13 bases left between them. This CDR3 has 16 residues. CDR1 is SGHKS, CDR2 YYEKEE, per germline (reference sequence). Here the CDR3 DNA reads TGTGCCAGCAGCTTGTTCCAGGGGGGATACACCGGGGAGCTGTTTTTT. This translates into CASSLFQGGYTGELFF.

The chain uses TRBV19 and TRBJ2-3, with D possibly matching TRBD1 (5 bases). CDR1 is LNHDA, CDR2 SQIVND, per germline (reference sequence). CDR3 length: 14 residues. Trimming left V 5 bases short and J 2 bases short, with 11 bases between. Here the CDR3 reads CASSLRQITDTQYF. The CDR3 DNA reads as TGTGCCAGTAGTCTGAGACAGATCACAGATACGCAGTATTTT.

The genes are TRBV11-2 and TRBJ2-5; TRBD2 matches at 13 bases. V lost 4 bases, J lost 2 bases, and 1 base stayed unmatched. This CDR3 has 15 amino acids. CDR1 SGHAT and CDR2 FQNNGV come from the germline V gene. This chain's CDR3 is CASSWTSGGQETQYF. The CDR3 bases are TGTGCCAGCAGCTGGACTAGCGGGGGTCAAGAGACCCAGTACTTC. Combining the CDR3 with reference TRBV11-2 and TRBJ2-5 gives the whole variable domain EAGVAQSPRYKIIEKRQSVAFWCNPISGHATLYWYQQILGQGPKLLIQFQNNGVVDDSQLPKDRFSAERLKGVDSTLKIQPAKLEDSAVYLCASSWTSGGQETQYFGPGTRLLVL.

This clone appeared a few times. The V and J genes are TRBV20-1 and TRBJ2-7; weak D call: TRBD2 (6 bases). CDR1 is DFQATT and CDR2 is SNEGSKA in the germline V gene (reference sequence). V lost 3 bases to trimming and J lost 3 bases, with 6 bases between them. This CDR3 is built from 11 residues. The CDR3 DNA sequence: TGCAGTGCTAGGCGGGGCTACGAGCAGTACTTC. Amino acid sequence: CSARRGYEQYF.

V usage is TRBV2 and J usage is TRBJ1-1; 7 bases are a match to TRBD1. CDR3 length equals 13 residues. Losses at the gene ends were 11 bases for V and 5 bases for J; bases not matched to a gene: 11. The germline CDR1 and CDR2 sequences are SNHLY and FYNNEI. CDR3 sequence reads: CACTGARRTEAFF. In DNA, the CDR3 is TGTGCCTGTACAGGGGCGCGGAGGACTGAAGCTTTCTTT.

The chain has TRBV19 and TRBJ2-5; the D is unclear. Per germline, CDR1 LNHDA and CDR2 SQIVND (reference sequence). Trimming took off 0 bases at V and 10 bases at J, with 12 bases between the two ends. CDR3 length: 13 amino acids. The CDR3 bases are TGTGCCAGTAGTATAGATCCCGAAGGAAGCCAGTACTTC. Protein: CASSIDPEGSQYF.

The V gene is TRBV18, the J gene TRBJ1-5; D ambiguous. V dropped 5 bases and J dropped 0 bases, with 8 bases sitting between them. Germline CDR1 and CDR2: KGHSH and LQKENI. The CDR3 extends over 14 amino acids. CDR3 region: CASSLDPSNQPQHF. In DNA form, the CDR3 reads TGTGCCAGCTCATTAGACCCTAGCAATCAGCCCCAGCATTTT.

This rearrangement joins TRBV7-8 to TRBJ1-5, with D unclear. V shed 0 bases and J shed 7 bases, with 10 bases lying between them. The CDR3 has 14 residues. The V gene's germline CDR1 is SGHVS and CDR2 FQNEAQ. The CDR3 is CASSLAGVGQPQHF. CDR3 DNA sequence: TGTGCCAGCAGCTTAGCCGGGGTTGGCCAGCCCCAGCATTTT.

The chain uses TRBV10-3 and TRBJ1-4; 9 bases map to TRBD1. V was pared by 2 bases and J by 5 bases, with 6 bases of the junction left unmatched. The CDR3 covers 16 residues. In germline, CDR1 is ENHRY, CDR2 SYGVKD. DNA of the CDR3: TGTGCCATCAGTGAGGATAAGACAGGGGGAAATGAAAAACTGTTTTTT. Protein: CAISEDKTGGNEKLFF.

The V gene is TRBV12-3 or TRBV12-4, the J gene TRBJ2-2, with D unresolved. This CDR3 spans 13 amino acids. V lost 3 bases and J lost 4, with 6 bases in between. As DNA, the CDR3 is TGTGCCAGCAGTTTCATACCCACCGGGGAGCTGTTTTTT. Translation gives CASSFIPTGELFF.

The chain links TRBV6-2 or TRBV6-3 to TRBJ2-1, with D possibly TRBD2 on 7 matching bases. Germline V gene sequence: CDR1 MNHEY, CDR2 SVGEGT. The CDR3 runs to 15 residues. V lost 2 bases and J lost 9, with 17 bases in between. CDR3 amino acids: CASSYIGGGLSEQFF. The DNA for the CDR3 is TGTGCCAGCAGTTACATTGGGGGGGGGCTTAGTGAGCAGTTCTTC.

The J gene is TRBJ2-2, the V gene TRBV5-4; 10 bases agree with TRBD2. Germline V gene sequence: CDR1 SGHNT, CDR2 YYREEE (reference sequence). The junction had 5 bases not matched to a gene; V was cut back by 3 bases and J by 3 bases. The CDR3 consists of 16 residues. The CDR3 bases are TGTGCCAGCAGCTACCTAGCGGGGGCCTACACCGGGGAGCTGTTTTTT. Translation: CASSYLAGAYTGELFF.

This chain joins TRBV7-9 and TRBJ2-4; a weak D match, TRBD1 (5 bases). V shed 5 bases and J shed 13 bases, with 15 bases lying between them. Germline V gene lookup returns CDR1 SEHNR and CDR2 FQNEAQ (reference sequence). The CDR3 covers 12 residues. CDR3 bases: TGTGCCAGCAGCCAGCAGGCTTCAGGGCAGTACTTC. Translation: CASSQQASGQYF.

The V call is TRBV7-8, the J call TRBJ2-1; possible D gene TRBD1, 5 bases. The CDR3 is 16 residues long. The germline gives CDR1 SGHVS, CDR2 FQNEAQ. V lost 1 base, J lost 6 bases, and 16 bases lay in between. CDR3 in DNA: TGTGCCAGCAGCTTAGTGGACACCCAATGGATCAATGAGCAGTTCTTC. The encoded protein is CASSLVDTQWINEQFF.

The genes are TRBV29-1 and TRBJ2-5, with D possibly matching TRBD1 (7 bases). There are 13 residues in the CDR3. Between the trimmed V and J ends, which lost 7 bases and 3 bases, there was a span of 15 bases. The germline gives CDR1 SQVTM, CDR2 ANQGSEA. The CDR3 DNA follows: TGCAGCGGACGGGGGACAGAGGAAGAGACCCAGTACTTC. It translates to CSGRGTEEETQYF. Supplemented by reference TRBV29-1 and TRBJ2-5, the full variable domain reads SAVISQKPSRDICQRGTSLTIQCQVDSQVTMMFWYRQQPGQSLTLIATANQGSEATYESGFVIDKFPISRPNLTFSTLTVSNMSPEDSSIYLCSGRGTEEETQYFGPGTRLLVL.

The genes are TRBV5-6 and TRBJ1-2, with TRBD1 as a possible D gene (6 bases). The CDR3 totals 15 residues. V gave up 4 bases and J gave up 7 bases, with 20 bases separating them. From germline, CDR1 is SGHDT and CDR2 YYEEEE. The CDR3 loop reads CASSPYRALERGYTF. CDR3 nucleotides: TGTGCCAGCAGCCCGTACAGGGCCTTAGAACGTGGCTACACCTTC.